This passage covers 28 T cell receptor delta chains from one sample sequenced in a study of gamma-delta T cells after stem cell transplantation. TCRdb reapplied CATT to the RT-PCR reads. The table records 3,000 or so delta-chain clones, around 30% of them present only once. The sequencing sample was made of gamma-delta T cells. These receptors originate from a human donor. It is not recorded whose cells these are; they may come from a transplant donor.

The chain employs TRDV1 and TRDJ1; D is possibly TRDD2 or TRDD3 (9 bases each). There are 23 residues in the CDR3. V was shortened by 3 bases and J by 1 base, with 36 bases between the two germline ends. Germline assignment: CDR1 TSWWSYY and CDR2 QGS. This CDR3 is CALGEGAPSYYWGTDGSTDKLIF. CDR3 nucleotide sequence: TGTGCTCTTGGGGAGGGGGCCCCTTCCTACTACTGGGGGACAGATGGGAGCACCGATAAACTCATCTTT.

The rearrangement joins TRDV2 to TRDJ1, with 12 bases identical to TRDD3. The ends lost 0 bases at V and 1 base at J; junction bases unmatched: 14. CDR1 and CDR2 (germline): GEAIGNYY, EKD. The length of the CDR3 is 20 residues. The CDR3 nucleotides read TGTGCCTGTGACACCGTGACCCGTACTGGGGGATACTCGGTCACCGATAAACTCATCTTT. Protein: CACDTVTRTGGYSVTDKLIF.

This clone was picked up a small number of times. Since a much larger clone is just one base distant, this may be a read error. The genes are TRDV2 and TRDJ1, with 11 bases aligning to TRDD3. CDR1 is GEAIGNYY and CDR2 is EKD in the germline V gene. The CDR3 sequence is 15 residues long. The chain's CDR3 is CACGTLGDTSDKLIF. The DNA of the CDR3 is TGTGCCTGTGGCACCCTGGGGGATACTTCCGATAAACTCATCTTT.

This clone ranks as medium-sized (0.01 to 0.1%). CDR3 amino acids: CALGELELGDTPTDKLIF. The CDR3 DNA is TGTGCTCTTGGGGAACTCGAACTGGGGGATACTCCCACCGATAAACTCATCTTT. This sequence joins TRDV1 and TRDJ1, with 12 bases aligning to TRDD3. From germline, CDR1 is TSWWSYY and CDR2 QGS. This CDR3 spans 18 amino acids. V was pared by 0 bases and J by 1 base, with 6 bases of the junction left unmatched.

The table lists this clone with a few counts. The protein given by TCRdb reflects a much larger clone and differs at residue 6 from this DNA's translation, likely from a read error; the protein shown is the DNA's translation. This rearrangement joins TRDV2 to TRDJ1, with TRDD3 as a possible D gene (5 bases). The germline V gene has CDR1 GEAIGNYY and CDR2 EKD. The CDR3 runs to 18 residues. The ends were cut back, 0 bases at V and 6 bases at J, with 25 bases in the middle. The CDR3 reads CACDTASPGGHGSNKLIF. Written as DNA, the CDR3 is TGTGCCTGTGACACCGCTTCTCCCGGGGGTCACGGATCGAATAAACTCATCTTT.

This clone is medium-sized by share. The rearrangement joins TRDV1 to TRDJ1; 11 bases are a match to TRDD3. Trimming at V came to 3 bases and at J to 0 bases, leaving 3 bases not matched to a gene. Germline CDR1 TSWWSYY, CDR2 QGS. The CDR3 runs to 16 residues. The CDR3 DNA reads TGTGCTCTTGGGGACAACTGGGGGATATACACCGATAAACTCATCTTT. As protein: CALGDNWGIYTDKLIF.

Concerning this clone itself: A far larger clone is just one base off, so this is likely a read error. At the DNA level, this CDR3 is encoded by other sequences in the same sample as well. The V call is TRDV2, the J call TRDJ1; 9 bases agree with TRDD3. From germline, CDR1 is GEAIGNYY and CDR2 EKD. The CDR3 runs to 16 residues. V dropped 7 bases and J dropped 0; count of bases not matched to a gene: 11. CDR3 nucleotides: TGTGCCTGCGATCCACTGGGGGACGGGTACACCGATAAACTCATCTTT. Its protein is CACDPLGDGYTDKLIF.

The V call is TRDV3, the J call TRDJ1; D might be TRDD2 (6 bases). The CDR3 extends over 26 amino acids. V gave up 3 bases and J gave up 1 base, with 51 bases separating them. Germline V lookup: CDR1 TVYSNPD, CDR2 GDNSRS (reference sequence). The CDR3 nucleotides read TGTGCCTTCTGGTTCGGCGACCATCACCAATCTTTTCCTAGTTCGGGGTATCTGAGGCTCACCGATAAACTCATCTTT. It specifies CAFWFGDHHQSFPSSGYLRLTDKLIF.

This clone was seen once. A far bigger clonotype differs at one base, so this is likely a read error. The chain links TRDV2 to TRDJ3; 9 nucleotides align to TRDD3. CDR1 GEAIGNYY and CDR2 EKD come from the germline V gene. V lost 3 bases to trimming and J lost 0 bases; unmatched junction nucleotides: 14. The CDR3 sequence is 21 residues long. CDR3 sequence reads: CACDSMELGERTSWDTRQMFF. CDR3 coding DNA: TGTGCCTGTGACTCCATGGAACTGGGGGAAAGAACCTCCTGGGACACCCGACAGATGTTTTTC.

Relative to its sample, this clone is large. This CDR3 is CACDVVGDTRVGRTDKLIF. DNA for the CDR3: TGTGCCTGTGACGTTGTGGGGGATACGCGAGTCGGGCGCACCGATAAACTCATCTTT. The chain has TRDV2 and TRDJ1; 11 bases match TRDD3. The CDR3 is 19 amino acids. Germline CDR1 is GEAIGNYY and CDR2 is EKD. V shed 3 bases and J 1 base; nucleotides not matched to a gene: 15.

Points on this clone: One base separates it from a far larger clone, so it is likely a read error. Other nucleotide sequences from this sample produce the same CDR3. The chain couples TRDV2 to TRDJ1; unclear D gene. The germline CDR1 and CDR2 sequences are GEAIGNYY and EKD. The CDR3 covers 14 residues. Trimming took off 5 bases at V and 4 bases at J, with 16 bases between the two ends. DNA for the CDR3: TGTGCCTGTGTCGTACTAGGGGCCGACGATAAACTCATCTTT. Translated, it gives CACVVLGADDKLIF.

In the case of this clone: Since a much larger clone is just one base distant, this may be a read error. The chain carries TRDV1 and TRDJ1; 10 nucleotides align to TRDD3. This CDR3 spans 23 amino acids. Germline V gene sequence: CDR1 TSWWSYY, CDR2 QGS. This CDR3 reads CALGDPRPPTHRLMGDTTDKPIF. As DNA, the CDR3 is TGTGCTCTTGGGGATCCGAGGCCCCCTACGCACAGGTTGATGGGGGATACTACCGATAAACCCATCTTT.

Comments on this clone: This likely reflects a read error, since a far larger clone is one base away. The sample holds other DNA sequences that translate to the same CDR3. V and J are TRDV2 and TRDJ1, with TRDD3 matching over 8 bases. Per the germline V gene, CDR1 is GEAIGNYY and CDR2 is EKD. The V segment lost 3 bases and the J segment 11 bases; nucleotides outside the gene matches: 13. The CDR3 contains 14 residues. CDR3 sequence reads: CACDALTGGLKLIF. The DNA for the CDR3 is TGTGCCTGTGACGCTCTAACTGGGGGTCTAAAGCTCATCTTT.

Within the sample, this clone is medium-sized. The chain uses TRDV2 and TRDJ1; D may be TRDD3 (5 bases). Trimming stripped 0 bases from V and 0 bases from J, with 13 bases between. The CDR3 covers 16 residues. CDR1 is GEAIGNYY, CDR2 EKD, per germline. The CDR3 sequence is CACDTLVLAHTDKLIF. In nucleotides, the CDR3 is TGTGCCTGTGACACCCTTGTACTGGCCCACACCGATAAACTCATCTTT.

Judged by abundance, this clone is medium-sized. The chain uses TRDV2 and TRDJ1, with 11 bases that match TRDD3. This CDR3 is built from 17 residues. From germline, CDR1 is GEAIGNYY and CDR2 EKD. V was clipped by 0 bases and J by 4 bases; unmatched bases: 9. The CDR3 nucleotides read TGTGCCTGTGACACCCTCGTGGTGGGGGATACGGTCGATAAACTCATCTTT. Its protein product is CACDTLVVGDTVDKLIF.

CDR3 DNA sequence: TGTGCCTGTGACACCGTGACGTCTGGGGGATACCGGGAGACCGATAAACTCATCTTT. Its protein product is CACDTVTSGGYRETDKLIF. This chain uses TRDV2 with TRDJ1; TRDD3 agrees at 11 bases. This CDR3 region has 19 residues. CDR1 is GEAIGNYY, CDR2 EKD, per germline. The J segment lost 2 bases and the V segment lost 0 bases, leaving 13 bases of the junction unmatched.

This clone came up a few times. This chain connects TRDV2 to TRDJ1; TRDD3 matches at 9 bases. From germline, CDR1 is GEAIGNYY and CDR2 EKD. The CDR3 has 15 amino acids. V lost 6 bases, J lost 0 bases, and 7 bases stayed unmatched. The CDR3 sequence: CACNPLGEYTDKLIF. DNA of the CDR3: TGTGCCTGTAACCCACTGGGGGAATACACCGATAAACTCATCTTT.

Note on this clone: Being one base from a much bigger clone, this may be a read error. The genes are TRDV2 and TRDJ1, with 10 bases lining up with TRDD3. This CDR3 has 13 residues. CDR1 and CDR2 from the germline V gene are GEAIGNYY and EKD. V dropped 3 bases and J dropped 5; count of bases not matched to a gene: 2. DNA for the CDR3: TGTGCCTGTGACGCACTGGGGGATGATAAACTCATCTTT. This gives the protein CACDALGDDKLIF.

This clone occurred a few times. CDR3 in DNA: TGTGCCTGTGAAAAACTGGGGGAGAAGGACACCGATAAACTCATCTTT. It translates to CACEKLGEKDTDKLIF. This rearrangement joins TRDV2 to TRDJ1, with TRDD3 matching over 9 bases. Per germline, CDR1 GEAIGNYY and CDR2 EKD. This CDR3 comprises 16 residues. Trimming removed 4 bases from V and 0 bases from J; junction bases left unmatched: 8.

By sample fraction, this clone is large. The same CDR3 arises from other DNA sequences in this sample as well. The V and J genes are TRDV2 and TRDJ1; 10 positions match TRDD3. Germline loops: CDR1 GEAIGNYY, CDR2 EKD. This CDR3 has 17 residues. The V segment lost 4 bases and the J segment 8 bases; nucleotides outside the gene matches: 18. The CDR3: CACDSVLGDPLSGKLIF. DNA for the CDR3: TGTGCCTGTGATTCTGTACTGGGGGATCCCCTTAGTGGGAAACTCATCTTT.

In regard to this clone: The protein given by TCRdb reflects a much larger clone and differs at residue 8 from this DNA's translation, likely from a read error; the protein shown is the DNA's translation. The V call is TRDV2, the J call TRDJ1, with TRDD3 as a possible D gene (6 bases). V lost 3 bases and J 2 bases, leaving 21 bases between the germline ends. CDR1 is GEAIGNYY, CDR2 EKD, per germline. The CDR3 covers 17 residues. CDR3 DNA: TGTGCCTGTGACTCCCTACTGGAGGATACCTATACCGATAAACTCATCTTT. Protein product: CACDSLLEDTYTDKLIF.

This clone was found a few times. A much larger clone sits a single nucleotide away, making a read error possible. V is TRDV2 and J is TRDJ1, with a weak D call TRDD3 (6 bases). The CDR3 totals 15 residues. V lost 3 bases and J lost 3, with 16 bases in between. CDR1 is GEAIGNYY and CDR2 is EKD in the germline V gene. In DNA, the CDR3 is TGTGCCTGTGACCCAGCTGGGGCTAACGCCGATAAACTCATCTTT. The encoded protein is CACDPAGANADKLIF.

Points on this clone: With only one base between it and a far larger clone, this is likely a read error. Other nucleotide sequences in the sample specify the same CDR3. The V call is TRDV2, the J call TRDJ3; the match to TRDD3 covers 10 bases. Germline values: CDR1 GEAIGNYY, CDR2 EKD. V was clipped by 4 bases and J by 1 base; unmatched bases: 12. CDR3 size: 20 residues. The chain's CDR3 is CACDLSTGGYASWDTRQMFF. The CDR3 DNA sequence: TGTGCCTGTGATCTGAGTACCGGGGGATACGCGTCCTGGGACACCCGACAGATGTTTTTC.

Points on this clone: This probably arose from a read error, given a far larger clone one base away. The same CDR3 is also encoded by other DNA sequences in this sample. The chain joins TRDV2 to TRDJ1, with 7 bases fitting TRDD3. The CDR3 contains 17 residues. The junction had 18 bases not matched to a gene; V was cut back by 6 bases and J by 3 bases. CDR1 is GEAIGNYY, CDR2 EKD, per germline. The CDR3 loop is CACLRLGGSSGSDKLIF. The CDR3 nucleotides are TGTGCCTGTCTGAGGCTGGGGGGATCGAGTGGGTCCGATAAACTCATCTTT.

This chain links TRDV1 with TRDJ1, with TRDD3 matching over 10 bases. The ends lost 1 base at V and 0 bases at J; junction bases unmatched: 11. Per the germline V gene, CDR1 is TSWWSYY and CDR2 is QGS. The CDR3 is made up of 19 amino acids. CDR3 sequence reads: CALGERRPTGGWYTDKLIF. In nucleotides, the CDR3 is TGTGCTCTTGGGGAACGAAGGCCTACTGGGGGATGGTACACCGATAAACTCATCTTT.

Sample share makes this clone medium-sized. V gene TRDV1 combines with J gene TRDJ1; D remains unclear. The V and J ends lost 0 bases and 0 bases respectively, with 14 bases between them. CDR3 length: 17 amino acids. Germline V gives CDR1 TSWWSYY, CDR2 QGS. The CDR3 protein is CALGELVVDPYTDKLIF. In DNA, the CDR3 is TGTGCTCTTGGGGAACTAGTTGTGGACCCGTACACCGATAAACTCATCTTT.

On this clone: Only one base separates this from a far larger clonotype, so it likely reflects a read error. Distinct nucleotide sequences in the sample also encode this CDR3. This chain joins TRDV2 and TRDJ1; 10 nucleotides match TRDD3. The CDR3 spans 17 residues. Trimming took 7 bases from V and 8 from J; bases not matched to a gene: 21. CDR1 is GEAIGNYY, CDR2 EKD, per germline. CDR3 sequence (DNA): TGTGCCTGCGATTCTGTACTGGGGGATCCCCTTAGTGGGAAACTCATCTTT. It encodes CACDSVLGDPLSGKLIF.

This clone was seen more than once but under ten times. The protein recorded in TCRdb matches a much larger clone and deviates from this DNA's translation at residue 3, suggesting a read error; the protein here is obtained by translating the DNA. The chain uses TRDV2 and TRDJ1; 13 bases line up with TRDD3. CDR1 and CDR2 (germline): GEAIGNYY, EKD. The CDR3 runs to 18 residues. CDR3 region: CAREPLPTGGLGDTELIF. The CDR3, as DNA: TGTGCCCGTGAGCCCCTTCCTACGGGTGGACTGGGGGATACGGAACTCATCTTT.